These T cell receptor beta chains were read from a single sample in a study of CD8 T cells in ankylosing spondylitis. MiXCR, run by TCRdb on the 5' RACE reads, gives a single entry per CDR3 protein. The table has about 180,000 distinct CDR3 sequences, around 8.9% seen once. Material: blood, either unsorted or a sorted T cell fraction (not recorded which). Every receptor here comes from a female donor with ankylosing spondylitis or in good health (not recorded which). CDR3s include the opening cysteine and the closing phenylalanine or tryptophan. Each record gives: clone size, J gene, V gene, D gene, CDR3 protein, CDR3 DNA. A D gene is named only where the DNA matches it firmly. Size is omitted from some rows. Given values are once, few, many or a class for expanded clones.

clone_size: NA; j_call: TRBJ2-2; v_call: TRBV20-1; d_call: NA; cdr3_aa: CSATARTGELFF; cdr3_nt: TGCAGTGCAACAGCAAGAACCGGGGAGCTGTTTTTT
clone_size: many; j_call: TRBJ1-5; v_call: TRBV4-3; d_call: NA; cdr3_aa: CASSHGGHFNQPQHF; cdr3_nt: TGCGCCAGCAGCCACGGGGGACACTTCAATCAGCCCCAGCATTTT
clone_size: few; j_call: TRBJ1-5; v_call: TRBV9; d_call: NA; cdr3_aa: CASSPWWEGVGNQPQHF; cdr3_nt: TGTGCCAGCAGCCCCTGGTGGGAGGGCGTTGGCAATCAGCCCCAGCATTTT
clone_size: many; j_call: TRBJ2-3; v_call: TRBV7-2; d_call: TRBD2; cdr3_aa: CASSFKAGGPDTQYF; cdr3_nt: TGTGCCAGCAGCTTTAAGGCGGGAGGGCCCGATACGCAGTATTTT
clone_size: few; j_call: TRBJ2-7; v_call: TRBV15; d_call: NA; cdr3_aa: CATSRDQGRAYEQYF; cdr3_nt: TGTGCCACCAGCAGAGATCAGGGTCGAGCCTACGAGCAGTACTTC
clone_size: many; j_call: TRBJ2-3; v_call: TRBV12-3/TRBV12-4; d_call: TRBD2; cdr3_aa: CASSDGAGGPPDTQYF; cdr3_nt: TGTGCCAGCAGTGACGGGGCGGGAGGGCCTCCAGATACGCAGTATTTT
clone_size: NA; j_call: TRBJ2-1; v_call: TRBV27; d_call: TRBD2; cdr3_aa: CASSPSRDGGLARNNEQFF; cdr3_nt: TGTGCCAGCAGCCCCAGCCGGGACGGAGGACTAGCGAGAAACAATGAGCAGTTCTTC
clone_size: few; j_call: TRBJ1-1; v_call: TRBV5-6; d_call: NA; cdr3_aa: CASSFDREAFF; cdr3_nt: TGTGCCAGCAGCTTCGACAGGGAAGCTTTCTTT
clone_size: few; j_call: TRBJ2-3; v_call: TRBV6-1; d_call: NA; cdr3_aa: CASTPTRGGWDTQYF; cdr3_nt: TGTGCCAGCACTCCCACAAGGGGAGGTTGGGATACGCAGTATTTT
clone_size: NA; j_call: TRBJ2-1; v_call: TRBV7-2; d_call: TRBD2; cdr3_aa: CASSEAGVRSYNEQFF; cdr3_nt: TGTGCCAGCAGTGAAGCGGGAGTGAGGTCCTACAATGAGCAGTTCTTC
clone_size: few; j_call: TRBJ2-7; v_call: TRBV7-9; d_call: TRBD1; cdr3_aa: CASSKLSTGGGEQYF; cdr3_nt: TGTGCCAGCAGCAAACTATCGACAGGGGGAGGCGAGCAGTACTTC
clone_size: NA; j_call: TRBJ2-5; v_call: TRBV5-1; d_call: TRBD2; cdr3_aa: CASSFGTSGETQYF; cdr3_nt: TGCGCCAGCAGCTTCGGGACTAGCGGGGAGACCCAGTACTTC
clone_size: few; j_call: TRBJ2-1; v_call: TRBV27; d_call: TRBD2; cdr3_aa: CASSLGTSVRHEQFF; cdr3_nt: TGTGCCAGCAGCCTAGGGACTAGCGTAAGGCATGAGCAGTTCTTC
clone_size: many; j_call: TRBJ2-1; v_call: TRBV2; d_call: NA; cdr3_aa: CATSKRKAYNEQFF; cdr3_nt: TGTGCCACATCGAAGAGGAAGGCCTACAATGAGCAGTTCTTC
clone_size: NA; j_call: TRBJ1-2; v_call: TRBV19; d_call: NA; cdr3_aa: CASIPGATVYGYTF; cdr3_nt: TGTGCCAGTATCCCCGGGGCCACGGTCTATGGCTACACCTTC
clone_size: once; j_call: TRBJ2-3; v_call: TRBV27; d_call: TRBD2; cdr3_aa: CATSAGLAGEREADTQYF; cdr3_nt: TGTGCCACCTCGGCGGGACTAGCGGGAGAGAGGGAGGCAGATACGCAGTATTTT
clone_size: NA; j_call: TRBJ2-7; v_call: TRBV6-5; d_call: NA; cdr3_aa: CASSYVGAAVMNEQYF; cdr3_nt: TGTGCCAGCAGTTACGTTGGCGCGGCCGTGATGAACGAGCAGTACTTC
clone_size: NA; j_call: TRBJ2-1; v_call: TRBV7-2; d_call: NA; cdr3_aa: CASSLAQQVTYNEQFF; cdr3_nt: TGTGCCAGCAGCTTAGCGCAGCAGGTAACCTACAATGAGCAGTTCTTC
clone_size: few; j_call: TRBJ2-2; v_call: TRBV6-2/TRBV6-3; d_call: TRBD2; cdr3_aa: CASSYREGNTGELFF; cdr3_nt: TGTGCCAGCAGTTACCGGGAGGGAAACACCGGGGAGCTGTTTTTT
clone_size: NA; j_call: TRBJ2-1; v_call: TRBV9; d_call: NA; cdr3_aa: CASTFGGGRYNEQFF; cdr3_nt: TGTGCCAGCACCTTTGGGGGCGGTCGCTACAATGAGCAGTTCTTC
clone_size: NA; j_call: TRBJ2-7; v_call: TRBV10-3; d_call: NA; cdr3_aa: CAISKTGRSYEQYF; cdr3_nt: TGTGCCATCAGCAAGACAGGACGATCCTACGAGCAGTACTTC
clone_size: many; j_call: TRBJ2-3; v_call: TRBV29-1; d_call: NA; cdr3_aa: CSASGASTDTQYF; cdr3_nt: TGCAGCGCCTCCGGAGCTAGCACAGATACGCAGTATTTT
clone_size: many; j_call: TRBJ2-1; v_call: TRBV24-1; d_call: TRBD2; cdr3_aa: CATSENPGTSGRAVGEQFF; cdr3_nt: TGTGCCACCAGTGAGAATCCCGGGACTAGCGGGAGGGCCGTTGGTGAGCAGTTCTTC
clone_size: many; j_call: TRBJ2-1; v_call: TRBV6-2/TRBV6-3; d_call: TRBD2; cdr3_aa: CASSYSKISGDYNEQFF; cdr3_nt: TGTGCCAGCAGTTACTCGAAGATTAGCGGGGACTACAATGAGCAGTTCTTC
clone_size: many; j_call: TRBJ1-1; v_call: TRBV7-9; d_call: NA; cdr3_aa: CASRYDSNTEAFF; cdr3_nt: TGTGCCAGCAGATACGACAGCAACACTGAAGCTTTCTTT
clone_size: few; j_call: TRBJ2-5; v_call: TRBV2; d_call: TRBD2; cdr3_aa: CASSEIPSGIPETQYF; cdr3_nt: TGTGCCAGCAGTGAGATCCCTAGCGGGATCCCAGAGACCCAGTACTTC
clone_size: NA; j_call: TRBJ1-4; v_call: TRBV11-1; d_call: TRBD1; cdr3_aa: CASSPSPGTGPATNEKLFF; cdr3_nt: TGTGCCAGCAGTCCCTCCCCAGGGACAGGGCCTGCAACTAATGAAAAACTGTTTTTT
clone_size: few; j_call: TRBJ2-1; v_call: TRBV25-1; d_call: NA; cdr3_aa: CASSEYFETTQGNEQFF; cdr3_nt: TGTGCCAGCAGTGAATATTTTGAGACTACTCAAGGCAATGAGCAGTTCTTC
clone_size: NA; j_call: TRBJ2-1; v_call: TRBV5-1; d_call: NA; cdr3_aa: CASSLDPSFNVGGEQFF; cdr3_nt: TGCGCCAGCAGCTTGGACCCTTCTTTCAACGTGGGGGGTGAGCAGTTCTTC
clone_size: many; j_call: TRBJ2-3; v_call: TRBV6-5; d_call: NA; cdr3_aa: CASSYGRTDTQYF; cdr3_nt: TGTGCCAGCAGTTACGGCCGGACAGATACGCAGTATTTT
clone_size: many; j_call: TRBJ2-1; v_call: TRBV20-1; d_call: NA; cdr3_aa: CSAGIRGEQFF; cdr3_nt: TGCAGTGCTGGAATAAGGGGTGAGCAGTTCTTC
clone_size: NA; j_call: TRBJ2-5; v_call: TRBV5-1; d_call: NA; cdr3_aa: CASSLWTAETQYF; cdr3_nt: TGCGCCAGCAGCTTGTGGACAGCGGAGACCCAGTACTTC
clone_size: many; j_call: TRBJ2-3; v_call: TRBV7-2; d_call: NA; cdr3_aa: CASSPPSEPDTQYF; cdr3_nt: TGTGCCAGCAGCCCCCCGTCCGAGCCAGATACGCAGTATTTT
clone_size: few; j_call: TRBJ1-5; v_call: TRBV7-2; d_call: NA; cdr3_aa: CASSLTGRQVNQPQHF; cdr3_nt: TGTGCCAGCAGCTTGACGGGCCGACAGGTCAATCAGCCCCAGCATTTT
clone_size: many; j_call: TRBJ2-1; v_call: TRBV4-1; d_call: TRBD1; cdr3_aa: CASSQGGQGWVEEQFF; cdr3_nt: TGCGCCAGCAGCCAAGGGGGACAGGGTTGGGTCGAGGAGCAGTTCTTC
clone_size: NA; j_call: TRBJ2-7; v_call: TRBV4-1; d_call: TRBD1; cdr3_aa: CASSQEGQGHYEQYF; cdr3_nt: TGCGCCAGCAGCCAAGAAGGACAGGGCCACTACGAGCAGTACTTC
clone_size: NA; j_call: TRBJ2-7; v_call: TRBV9; d_call: TRBD2; cdr3_aa: CASSVKGGREQYF; cdr3_nt: TGTGCCAGCAGCGTTAAGGGAGGGCGTGAGCAGTACTTC
clone_size: NA; j_call: TRBJ2-1; v_call: TRBV25-1; d_call: NA; cdr3_aa: CASSADWAGNEQFF; cdr3_nt: TGTGCCAGCAGTGCGGATTGGGCGGGCAATGAGCAGTTCTTC
clone_size: NA; j_call: TRBJ1-1; v_call: TRBV28; d_call: NA; cdr3_aa: CAASQNTEAFF; cdr3_nt: TGTGCCGCTTCCCAGAACACTGAAGCTTTCTTT
clone_size: NA; j_call: TRBJ2-1; v_call: TRBV15; d_call: NA; cdr3_aa: CATSGLRDEQFF; cdr3_nt: TGTGCCACCAGCGGTCTAAGGGATGAGCAGTTCTTC
clone_size: NA; j_call: TRBJ2-7; v_call: TRBV7-9; d_call: TRBD2; cdr3_aa: CASSLAGGRSYEQYF; cdr3_nt: TGTGCCAGCAGCTTAGCGGGAGGGAGGTCCTACGAGCAGTACTTC
clone_size: many; j_call: TRBJ2-5; v_call: TRBV29-1; d_call: TRBD2; cdr3_aa: CSVVLAGEVETQYF; cdr3_nt: TGCAGCGTTGTGCTGGCGGGGGAGGTAGAGACCCAGTACTTC
clone_size: many; j_call: TRBJ2-5; v_call: TRBV7-2; d_call: NA; cdr3_aa: CASSLGAEVYQETQYF; cdr3_nt: TGTGCCAGCAGCTTAGGGGCAGAGGTTTATCAAGAGACCCAGTACTTC